These 5 T cell receptor beta chains were sequenced from one sample in a study of brain metastases from non-small cell lung cancer. Measured with immunoSEQ multiplex PCR; TCRdb has only the in-frame clones, and not every one. The sample records over 1,000 clones, approximately 89% being singletons. Sequencing was performed on tumor-adjacent normal tissue. The receptors come from a donor over 35 with non-small cell lung cancer.

Comments on this clone: The same CDR3 can be traced to other DNA sequences in this sample. The chain is built from TRBV18 and TRBJ1-4, with TRBD1 as a possible D gene (5 bases). CDR1 and CDR2 (germline): KGHSH, LQKENI. The CDR3 length is 15 residues. The V and J ends lost 0 bases and 12 bases respectively, with 17 bases between them. CDR3 sequence: CASSPPIAGSFELFF. The CDR3 DNA sequence: TGTGCCAGCTCACCACCAATTGCAGGGTCGTTTGAACTGTTTTTT.

The V call is TRBV6-5, the J call TRBJ1-4; perhaps TRBD1 as D (6 bases). Germline CDR1 reads MNHEY; CDR2 reads SVGAGI. This CDR3 is 13 amino acids long. The V and J ends lost 6 bases and 7 bases respectively, with 12 bases between them. The CDR3 nucleotides are TGTGCCAGCAGCGCTTACAGGGTTGAAAAACTGTTTTTT. Protein: CASSAYRVEKLFF.

This chain uses TRBV5-5 with TRBJ1-5; D not resolved. Germline CDR1 and CDR2: SGHKS and YYEKEE (reference sequence). The CDR3 length is 16 residues. Trimming pared 4 bases from V and 0 bases from J, leaving 14 bases between. In DNA form, the CDR3 reads TGTGCCAGCAGCCCTCGCGAGAGTCATAGCAATCAGCCCCAGCATTTT. It yields the protein CASSPRESHSNQPQHF.

This clone was observed a single time. The V call is TRBV6-1, the J call TRBJ1-2; D remains ambiguous. This CDR3 region has 13 residues. The V and J ends lost 3 bases and 8 bases respectively, with 13 bases between them. From germline, CDR1 is MNHNS and CDR2 SASEGT. The CDR3 sequence: CASSDTTLGGYTF. The CDR3 nucleotides read TGTGCCAGCAGTGATACGACCCTCGGGGGCTACACCTTC.

This clone appeared a single time. The chain uses TRBV12-3 or TRBV12-4 and TRBJ2-7, with D hard to call. Deletions cut 3 bases from V and 0 bases from J, with 6 bases between. CDR3 length: 13 residues. CDR3 loop: CASSLSSSYEQYF. CDR3 in DNA: TGTGCCAGCAGTTTGAGCAGCTCCTACGAGCAGTACTTC.